This passage covers 25 T cell receptor beta chains from one sample sequenced in a study of blood T cell repertoires in COVID-19. Data came from immunoSEQ multiplex PCR; TCRdb stores just in-frame clones and leaves some out. The table has 100,000 to 150,000 clones, around nine tenths seen once. The sample was peripheral blood. The receptors shown here come from a woman aged 70-85 years with COVID-19, enrolled during active disease.

The DNA for the CDR3 is TGTGCCAGCAGGCCGGGACTAGCGGGCCACGAGCAGTACTTC. It encodes CASRPGLAGHEQYF. V is TRBV28 and J is TRBJ2-7; 12 nucleotides align to TRBD2. The CDR3 runs 14 residues. V was pared by 6 bases and J by 5 bases, with 5 bases of the junction left unmatched. Germline lookup yields CDR1 MDHEN and CDR2 SYDVKM. The full variable domain, completed using reference TRBV28 and TRBJ2-7, is DVKVTQSSRYLVKRTGEKVFLECVQDMDHENMFWYRQDPGLGLRLIYFSYDVKMKEKGDIPEGYSVSREKKERFSLILESASTNQTSMYLCASRPGLAGHEQYFGPGTRLTVT.

The J gene is TRBJ1-2, the V gene TRBV5-1; 8 nucleotides agree with TRBD1. J was trimmed by 4 bases and V by 6 bases; bases with no gene match: 8. Germline values: CDR1 SGHRS, CDR2 YFSETQ. The CDR3 runs 14 residues. The DNA of the CDR3 is TGCGCCAGCAAACCGACAGGGGAATTCTATGGCTACACCTTC. Translated: CASKPTGEFYGYTF. The entire variable domain, with the rest obtained from reference TRBV5-1 and TRBJ1-2, is as follows: KAGVTQTPRYLIKTRGQQVTLSCSPISGHRSVSWYQQTPGQGLQFLFEYFSETQRNKGNFPGRFSGRQFSNSRSEMNVSTLELGDSALYLCASKPTGEFYGYTFGSGTRLTVV.

The chain joins TRBV28 to TRBJ2-6; 9 bases fit TRBD1. Germline-derived CDR1 and CDR2 are MDHEN and SYDVKM. The CDR3 is 16 residues long. Germline trimming cut 5 bases from V and 0 bases from J; bases unmatched to any gene: 2. In nucleotides, the CDR3 is TGTGCCAGCAGTGGGACAGGGAGCTCTGGGGCCAACGTCCTGACTTTC. It yields the protein CASSGTGSSGANVLTF.

The CDR3 DNA follows: TGCGCCAGCAGTCCGGGAATCCTTCACTTACCGGGACAGGTTTCCTATGGCTACACCTTC. This sequence encodes CASSPGILHLPGQVSYGYTF. The gene calls are TRBV5-1 and TRBJ1-2, with TRBD1 identical over 8 bases. CDR3 length: 20 amino acids. V was pared by 5 bases and J by 4 bases, with 25 bases of the junction left unmatched. Germline lookup yields CDR1 SGHRS and CDR2 YFSETQ.

The V and J genes are TRBV6-5 and TRBJ2-5; 8 nucleotides match TRBD1. CDR1 MNHEY and CDR2 SVGAGI come from the germline V gene. The CDR3 consists of 15 residues. Trimming removed 3 bases from V and 2 bases from J; junction bases left unmatched: 5. The CDR3 protein is CASSYYRGWQETQYF. The CDR3 DNA reads as TGTGCCAGCAGTTATTACAGGGGGTGGCAAGAGACCCAGTACTTC.

This clone was seen a single time. This chain connects TRBV18 to TRBJ1-2, with 8 nucleotides matching TRBD1. CDR1 and CDR2 from the germline V gene are KGHSH and LQKENI. Losses at the gene ends were 6 bases for V and 4 bases for J; bases not matched to a gene: 7. This CDR3 is built from 14 residues. The CDR3 sequence is CASSPPGQAYGYTF. In DNA form, the CDR3 reads TGTGCCAGCTCCCCTCCGGGACAGGCCTATGGCTACACCTTC.

The chain combines TRBV27 with TRBJ1-6, with 7 bases lining up with TRBD1. The V gene end was trimmed by 4 bases and the J gene end by 4 bases; junction bases not matched to a gene: 4. The CDR3 covers 15 residues. The germline V gene has CDR1 MNHEY and CDR2 SMNVEV (reference sequence). The CDR3: CASSSGTVYNSPLHF. The CDR3 bases are TGTGCCAGCAGTTCAGGGACAGTTTATAATTCACCCCTCCACTTT.

The rearrangement uses TRBV25-1 and TRBJ1-2, with 9 bases fitting TRBD1. Germline loops: CDR1 MGHDK, CDR2 SYGVNS. This CDR3 comprises 15 residues. V shed 0 bases, J shed 6 bases, and the junction held 5 bases outside the gene matches. CDR3 sequence: CASSEYRTGDDGYTF. The CDR3 DNA follows: TGTGCCAGCAGTGAATATCGGACAGGGGATGATGGCTACACCTTC.

This clone has only a few counts. As DNA, the CDR3 is TGTGCCAGCAGTGACGGGCTAGCGGGGAGAGATACGCAGTATTTT. Its protein product is CASSDGLAGRDTQYF. This chain connects TRBV6-4 to TRBJ2-3, with TRBD2 identical over 9 bases. The ends lost 2 bases at V and 5 bases at J; junction bases unmatched: 5. CDR3 length: 15 amino acids. Per germline, CDR1 MRHNA and CDR2 SNTAGT.

The V call is TRBV18, the J call TRBJ1-1; TRBD1 agrees at 9 bases. CDR1 is KGHSH, CDR2 LQKENI, per germline. V lost 1 base, J lost 7 bases, and 4 bases stayed unmatched. This CDR3 is built from 14 residues. CDR3 coding DNA: TGTGCCAGCTCACCACGGACAGGGGCTAATGAAGCTTTCTTT. Amino acids: CASSPRTGANEAFF.

The chain recombines TRBV4-1 with TRBJ1-6; D is ambiguous. The CDR3 is 18 amino acids. V dropped 5 bases and J dropped 4 bases, with 21 bases sitting between them. The germline gives CDR1 MGHRA, CDR2 YSYEKL. CDR3 region: CASSTGRAGFSYNSPLHF. CDR3 nucleotides: TGCGCCAGCAGCACCGGTAGGGCGGGGTTTTCTTATAATTCACCCCTCCACTTT.

The chain carries TRBV29-1 and TRBJ1-2; 7 bases map to TRBD1. The V gene's germline CDR1 is SQVTM and CDR2 ANQGSEA. The V segment lost 2 bases and the J segment 5 bases; nucleotides outside the gene matches: 11. The CDR3 consists of 15 residues. DNA of the CDR3: TGCAGCGTTGAATATGCGGTCAGGGGGGTATATGGCTACACCTTC. Translated, it gives CSVEYAVRGVYGYTF.

The V gene is TRBV4-2, the J gene TRBJ2-3; D perhaps matches TRBD2 (6 bases). Germline V CDR1 and CDR2: LGHNA, YNFKEQ. The V and J ends lost 0 bases and 1 base respectively, with 11 bases between them. This CDR3 region has 16 residues. In DNA, the CDR3 is TGTGCCAGCAGCCAAGAGGCCGGGGGACGCACAGATACGCAGTATTTT. It encodes CASSQEAGGRTDTQYF.

The genes are TRBV5-6 and TRBJ1-2; D is possibly TRBD1 (5 bases). Germline V CDR1 and CDR2: SGHDT, YYEEEE. This CDR3 is built from 15 residues. The ends were cut back, 2 bases at V and 1 base at J, with 12 bases in the middle. The CDR3 region is CASSFYGDSNYGYTF. The CDR3 DNA reads as TGTGCCAGCAGCTTTTATGGAGACAGTAACTATGGCTACACCTTC.

The chain links TRBV18 to TRBJ2-2, with D perhaps TRBD1 (6 bases). This CDR3 comprises 16 residues. Germline V lookup: CDR1 KGHSH, CDR2 LQKENI. Trimming stripped 1 base from V and 0 bases from J, with 9 bases between. The chain's CDR3 is CASSPQGTTNTGELFF. The CDR3, as DNA: TGTGCCAGCTCACCACAGGGGACAACGAACACCGGGGAGCTGTTTTTT. Full variable domain (rest looked up from reference TRBV18 and TRBJ2-2): NAGVMQNPRHLVRRRGQEARLRCSPMKGHSHVYWYRQLPEEGLKFMVYLQKENIIDESGMPKERFSAEFPKEGPSILRIQQVVRGDSAAYFCASSPQGTTNTGELFFGEGSRLTVL.

This clone was counted between two and nine times. V is TRBV7-6 and J is TRBJ2-3, with 7 bases lining up with TRBD2. The germline CDR1 and CDR2 sequences are SGHVS and FNYEAQ. The junction had 9 bases not matched to a gene; V was cut back by 1 base and J by 2 bases. This CDR3 has 17 amino acids. This CDR3 reads CASSLDPSGAPTDTQYF. The DNA of the CDR3 is TGTGCCAGCAGCTTAGACCCCAGCGGGGCCCCCACAGATACGCAGTATTTT.

This sequence joins TRBV27 and TRBJ2-7, with D maybe TRBD1 (6 bases). Germline V gene sequence: CDR1 MNHEY, CDR2 SMNVEV (reference sequence). The CDR3 contains 13 residues. Deletions cut 6 bases from V and 2 bases from J, with 11 bases between. For the CDR3, the DNA is TGTGCCAGCAGAATGGACAGCGCCTACGAGCAGTACTTC. It encodes CASRMDSAYEQYF.

This chain joins TRBV9 and TRBJ1-2, with 8 bases lining up with TRBD1. CDR3 length: 13 residues. Germline V CDR1 and CDR2: SGDLS, YYNGEE. J was trimmed by 8 bases and V by 1 base; bases with no gene match: 4. The CDR3 coding sequence is TGTGCCAGCAGCGTACAGGGGGCGGGAGGCTACACCTTC. Its translation is CASSVQGAGGYTF.

The genes are TRBV23-1 and TRBJ1-6; no definite D call. TRBV23-1 is an ORF for which the function is uncertain. Deletions cut 2 bases from V and 9 bases from J, with 20 bases between. The CDR3 sequence is 17 residues long. CDR3: CASSQHPSQDGISPLHF. CDR3 nucleotides: TGCGCCAGCAGTCAACACCCGAGCCAGGATGGAATTTCACCCCTCCACTTT.

This sequence joins TRBV19 and TRBJ1-2; weak D call: TRBD1 (5 bases). Per the germline V gene, CDR1 is LNHDA and CDR2 is SQIVND (reference sequence). The CDR3 runs to 17 residues. Trimming took 0 bases from V and 4 from J, leaving 18 bases between them. The CDR3 reads CASSIDGGFGHSYGYTF. In nucleotides, the CDR3 is TGTGCCAGTAGTATAGATGGGGGGTTCGGGCACAGCTATGGCTACACCTTC.

This clone was counted only a few times. The chain is built from TRBV10-3 and TRBJ2-2; 7 nucleotides match TRBD2. The CDR3 has 13 amino acids. Trimming took 8 bases from V and 5 from J; bases not matched to a gene: 5. In germline, CDR1 is ENHRY, CDR2 SYGVKD. CDR3 region: CAIGGGKTGELFF. CDR3 coding DNA: TGTGCCATCGGGGGGGGAAAAACCGGGGAGCTGTTTTTT.

This clone was seen many times. The rearrangement uses TRBV5-1 and TRBJ2-2; D gene ambiguous. Germline V CDR1 and CDR2: SGHRS, YFSETQ. Deletions cut 2 bases from V and 3 bases from J, with 5 bases between. CDR3 length equals 13 residues. The CDR3 loop is CASSFRYTGELFF. Here the CDR3 DNA reads TGCGCCAGCAGCTTTCGGTACACCGGGGAGCTGTTTTTT.

This chain joins TRBV5-1 and TRBJ1-5; weak D call: TRBD1 (6 bases). The CDR3 contains 14 residues. Deletions cut 4 bases from V and 2 bases from J, with 10 bases between. CDR1 is SGHRS, CDR2 YFSETQ, per germline. The CDR3 DNA is TGCGCCAGCAGCCCAGGGGACGGCAATCAGCCCCAGCATTTT. Its translation is CASSPGDGNQPQHF.

The rearrangement joins TRBV5-1 to TRBJ2-2; D not certain. The CDR3 is 17 residues long. V was cut by 1 base and J by 2 bases, with 15 bases left in between. Germline loops: CDR1 SGHRS, CDR2 YFSETQ. CDR3 loop: CASSLNYGGGNTGELFF. CDR3 in DNA: TGCGCCAGCAGCTTGAACTACGGCGGCGGAAACACCGGGGAGCTGTTTTTT.

The J gene is TRBJ1-2, the V gene TRBV6-5; D perhaps matches TRBD1 (6 bases). The CDR3 has 14 residues. The germline V and J ends were trimmed by 5 bases and 0 bases, with 10 bases remaining between them. Germline CDR1 and CDR2: MNHEY and SVGAGI. The CDR3 DNA reads as TGTGCCAGCAGTCAGGGGTTAGCTAACTATGGCTACACCTTC. Amino acids: CASSQGLANYGYTF.